The 24 T cell receptor beta chains below were found in one sample sequenced in a study of cytomegalovirus exposure and HLA in healthy donors. A multiplex PCR was run with 60 Vbeta primers and 13 Jbeta primers. The repertoire was sequenced with immunoSEQ multiplex PCR; TCRdb's copy has only in-frame clones and lacks some. The table lists over 150,000 clones, roughly two thirds of them singletons. The sequenced sample consisted of PBMCs. The receptors were sampled from a woman in her thirties or forties in good health and CMV-seropositive.

V and J are TRBV5-6 and TRBJ1-3, with 9 bases identical to TRBD1. This CDR3 spans 15 amino acids. Germline CDR1 reads SGHDT; CDR2 reads YYEEEE. Germline trimming cut 3 bases from V and 3 bases from J; bases unmatched to any gene: 4. This chain's CDR3 is CASSSGQGYGNTIYF. Here the CDR3 DNA reads TGTGCCAGCAGCTCAGGACAGGGGTATGGAAACACCATATATTTT.

J is TRBJ2-5 and V is TRBV27, with 12 bases lining up with TRBD1. The J call is uncertain, as TRBJ2-7 better fits the DNA end. Germline V gene data show CDR1 as MNHEY and CDR2 as SMNVEV (reference sequence). The CDR3 is 17 amino acids. This CDR3 is CASSAGTGGWFSYEQYF. The CDR3 nucleotides read TGTGCCAGCAGTGCGGGGACAGGGGGCTGGTTTTCCTACGAGCAGTACTTC.

The V and J genes are TRBV5-4 and TRBJ1-4; D possibly corresponds to TRBD1 (6 bases). V dropped 3 bases and J dropped 0 bases, with 12 bases sitting between them. The CDR3 length is 16 residues. In germline, CDR1 is SGHNT, CDR2 YYREEE (reference sequence). This CDR3 reads CASSSRSGATNEKLFF. The CDR3 DNA is TGTGCCAGCAGCTCCCGGTCAGGGGCAACTAATGAAAAACTGTTTTTT. The complete variable domain, with remaining parts taken from reference TRBV5-4 and TRBJ1-4, reads ETGVTQSPTHLIKTRGQQVTLRCSSQSGHNTVSWYQQALGQGPQFIFQYYREEENGRGNFPPRFSGLQFPNYSSELNVNALELDDSALYLCASSSRSGATNEKLFFGSGTQLSVL.

The chain's CDR3 is CASSLALAAQETQYF. DNA of the CDR3: TGTGCCAGCAGCTTAGCCCTGGCGGCTCAAGAGACCCAGTACTTC. This chain links TRBV7-9 with TRBJ2-5; D ambiguous. Trimming took off 0 bases at V and 2 bases at J, with 10 bases between the two ends. This CDR3 contains 15 residues. Germline-derived CDR1 and CDR2 are SEHNR and FQNEAQ (reference sequence).

The genes are TRBV5-1 and TRBJ2-3; TRBD2 matches 9 bases. This CDR3 region has 18 residues. Losses at the gene ends were 4 bases for V and 2 bases for J; bases not matched to a gene: 14. CDR1 and CDR2 (germline): SGHRS, YFSETQ. This CDR3 is CASSALDSGGLLTDTQYF. CDR3 coding DNA: TGCGCCAGCAGCGCCTTAGACAGCGGGGGGCTCCTCACAGATACGCAGTATTTT.

The rearrangement joins TRBV2 to TRBJ1-1, with unresolved D. Trimming pared 7 bases from V and 0 bases from J, leaving 9 bases between. Germline CDR1 is SNHLY and CDR2 is FYNNEI. The CDR3 totals 13 residues. CDR3 residues: CASITIVNTEAFF. The DNA for the CDR3 is TGTGCCAGCATCACAATTGTGAACACTGAAGCTTTCTTT. Together with reference TRBV2 and TRBJ1-1, the CDR3 gives the full variable domain: EPEVTQTPSHQVTQMGQEVILRCVPISNHLYFYWYRQILGQKVEFLVSFYNNEISEKSEIFDDQFSVERPDGSNFTLKIRSTKLEDSAMYFCASITIVNTEAFFGQGTRLTVV.

The gene calls are TRBV7-9 and TRBJ1-2; D might be TRBD1 (6 bases). With 5 bases removed from V and 4 bases from J, the gap between germline ends came to 11 bases. From germline, CDR1 is SEHNR and CDR2 FQNEAQ (reference sequence). This CDR3 has 13 residues. Here the CDR3 reads CASSPRTAYGYTF. The CDR3, as DNA: TGTGCCAGCAGCCCCCGGACAGCCTATGGCTACACCTTC.

This clone occurred once. The chain couples TRBV7-8 to TRBJ2-1; D might be TRBD1 (5 bases). The V and J ends lost 4 bases and 5 bases respectively, with 15 bases between them. Germline CDR1 SGHVS, CDR2 FQNEAQ. This CDR3 spans 15 amino acids. The CDR3 bases are TGTGCCAGCAGCTCCCGCGCAGGGCGGAACAATGAGCAGTTCTTC. It codes for CASSSRAGRNNEQFF.

The chain links TRBV18 to TRBJ1-1; tentative D call: TRBD1 (5 bases). Germline assignment: CDR1 KGHSH and CDR2 LQKENI. V was trimmed by 4 bases and J by 0 bases, leaving 15 bases between them. The CDR3 has 16 amino acids. CDR3 sequence reads: CASSLQGLGMNTEAFF. CDR3 DNA sequence: TGTGCCAGCTCACTCCAGGGTTTGGGGATGAACACTGAAGCTTTCTTT.

The chain uses TRBV11-2 and TRBJ2-5; 11 bases agree with TRBD2. Per germline, CDR1 SGHAT and CDR2 FQNNGV. The CDR3 is 16 residues long. V was pared by 5 bases and J by 0 bases, with 5 bases of the junction left unmatched. CDR3 amino acids: CASSPGLAEYQETQYF. Written as DNA, the CDR3 is TGTGCCAGCAGCCCGGGACTAGCGGAATACCAAGAGACCCAGTACTTC.

The CDR3 DNA reads TGTGCCAGCAGTTCCGACTCGTACTCCTACAATGAGCAGTTCTTC. It is translated as CASSSDSYSYNEQFF. The rearrangement joins TRBV5-6 to TRBJ2-1; D gene ambiguous. Per germline, CDR1 SGHDT and CDR2 YYEEEE. V was clipped by 5 bases and J by 0 bases, with 12 bases between them. This CDR3 region has 15 residues.

The sample holds a few counts of this clone. This chain connects TRBV9 to TRBJ1-2, with D unclear. This CDR3 is 14 amino acids long. Germline V gene data show CDR1 as SGDLS and CDR2 as YYNGEE. Trimming stripped 2 bases from V and 2 bases from J, with 10 bases between. The CDR3 nucleotides read TGTGCCAGCAGCGTTGCGCCGGAGAACTATGGCTACACCTTC. Translated: CASSVAPENYGYTF.

The chain has TRBV6-6 and TRBJ2-7, with 13 bases that match TRBD2. V gave up 6 bases and J gave up 4 bases; unmatched junction bases: 6. Looked up from germline, CDR1 is MNHNY and CDR2 is SVGAGI (reference sequence). The CDR3 is made up of 15 amino acids. The CDR3 bases are TGTGCCAGCAGGGGGACTAGCGGGATCCAGTACGAGCAGTACTTC. Its protein product is CASRGTSGIQYEQYF.

This clone came up a few times. This chain uses TRBV6-5 with TRBJ1-3; D uncertain. Germline CDR1 is MNHEY and CDR2 is SVGAGI. Trimming pared 3 bases from V and 0 bases from J, leaving 9 bases between. The CDR3 runs to 15 residues. As DNA, the CDR3 is TGTGCCAGCAGTTATGCGCTCGCCTCTGGAAACACCATATATTTT. Translation: CASSYALASGNTIYF.

The chain links TRBV19 to TRBJ2-1; 9 nucleotides align to TRBD2. Germline V gives CDR1 LNHDA, CDR2 SQIVND (reference sequence). Trimming cost V 5 bases and J 6 bases; bases outside gene matches: 11. The CDR3 contains 16 residues. The CDR3 sequence is CASSALRGGLGNEQFF. The CDR3 coding sequence is TGTGCCAGTAGTGCGTTGCGGGGGGGCCTGGGCAATGAGCAGTTCTTC.

This clone occurred a few times. The chain links TRBV21-1 to TRBJ2-7; no DNA check was done on the table's D call, TRBD1. TRBV21-1 is flagged as a pseudogene. The CDR3 runs to 10 residues. In DNA, the CDR3 is TGTGCCAGCAGCAGGCACGAGCAGTACTTC. Translating it yields CASSRHEQYF.

The chain combines TRBV18 with TRBJ1-2; TRBD1 agrees at 7 bases. Germline lookup yields CDR1 KGHSH and CDR2 LQKENI. The V and J ends lost 6 bases and 5 bases, in that order; junction bases with no gene match: 12. The CDR3 covers 15 residues. This CDR3 reads CASSPSSGQSYGYTF. The CDR3, as DNA: TGTGCCAGCTCTCCATCCTCGGGACAGTCTTATGGCTACACCTTC.

The V and J genes are TRBV4-2 and TRBJ2-7; TRBD2 matches 8 bases. Germline values: CDR1 LGHNA, CDR2 YNFKEQ. The CDR3 has 17 amino acids. The V and J ends lost 0 bases and 5 bases, in that order; junction bases with no gene match: 12. The CDR3 protein is CASSQDSRGGRLNEQYF. CDR3 nucleotides: TGTGCCAGCAGCCAAGATTCCCGGGGCGGGAGGTTAAACGAGCAGTACTTC.

The chain combines TRBV18 with TRBJ1-5, with a tentative D call TRBD1 (6 bases). Germline V gene sequence: CDR1 KGHSH, CDR2 LQKENI. The CDR3 is made up of 16 amino acids. V was shortened by 4 bases and J by 6 bases, with 19 bases between the two germline ends. This CDR3 reads CASSQSPQGSGQPQHF. CDR3 bases: TGTGCCAGCTCACAGTCCCCGCAGGGGTCGGGTCAGCCCCAGCATTTT.

The chain couples TRBV19 to TRBJ2-1; 8 bases fit TRBD1. V trimming: 9 bases; J trimming: 7 bases; junction bases outside the gene matches: 8. CDR1 is LNHDA, CDR2 SQIVND, per germline (reference sequence). This CDR3 is 13 amino acids long. The CDR3 protein is CASTSGQVNEQFF. The CDR3 coding sequence is TGTGCCAGCACCTCGGGACAGGTAAATGAGCAGTTCTTC. The full variable domain, rest sourced from reference TRBV19 and TRBJ2-1, is DGGITQSPKYLFRKEGQNVTLSCEQNLNHDAMYWYRQDPGQGLRLIYYSQIVNDFQKGDIAEGYSVSREKKESFPLTVTSAQKNPTAFYLCASTSGQVNEQFFGPGTRLTVL.

The CDR3 spells CASRTKQGLNEQFF. CDR3 DNA: TGTGCCAGCAGAACTAAACAGGGGCTTAATGAGCAGTTCTTC. V usage is TRBV5-8 and J usage is TRBJ2-1, with 7 bases fitting TRBD1. Trimming took 5 bases from V and 7 from J; bases not matched to a gene: 9. The CDR3 runs to 14 residues. Germline lookup yields CDR1 SGHTS and CDR2 YDEGEE.

A word on this clone: One end of the junction is discordant with germline, which a read error may explain. V gene TRBV6-5 combines with J gene TRBJ1-5; the D is unclear. The CDR3 runs 13 residues. From germline, CDR1 is MNHEY and CDR2 SVGAGI. In nucleotides, the CDR3 is TGTGCCAGCAGTTACGAAAGGAAACAGCCCCAGAATTTT. This translates into CASSYERKQPQNF.

J is TRBJ2-5 and V is TRBV29-1; D possibly corresponds to TRBD2 (6 bases). V dropped 5 bases and J dropped 2 bases, with 18 bases sitting between them. The CDR3 is 15 residues long. Germline V gene data show CDR1 as SQVTM and CDR2 as ANQGSEA. The DNA for the CDR3 is TGCAGCGTTTGTAAAGACTCGAGCGGGCAAGAGACCCAGTACTTC. Protein sequence: CSVCKDSSGQETQYF.

This clone was counted between two and nine times. V and J are TRBV27 and TRBJ1-2; D perhaps matches TRBD1 (5 bases). The CDR3 covers 16 residues. V was cut by 1 base and J by 8 bases, with 20 bases left in between. Per the germline V gene, CDR1 is MNHEY and CDR2 is SMNVEV (reference sequence). The CDR3 nucleotides read TGTGCCAGCAGTTTATACCCCCCCGACAGTTATCGGGGCTACACCTTC. Translation gives CASSLYPPDSYRGYTF.